These T cell receptor beta chains were read from a single sample in a study of long-term antiretroviral therapy in people with HIV. Assay: immunoSEQ multiplex PCR; the TCRdb copy retains only in-frame clones and omits some. This table holds about 18,000 clones, approximately 82% found once. Sequenced here: unsorted PBMCs, sampled 0.5 years before starting antiretroviral therapy. Receptors originate from a woman in her 50s with HIV. CDR3s include the opening cysteine and the closing phenylalanine or tryptophan. A D gene is named only where the DNA matches it firmly. A row's size may be missing; if present it is once, few, many or a size class.

TRBJ2-5 | TRBV18 | . | . | TGTGCCAGCTCTCCCCCAGGCGGCTCATTGACCCAGTACTTC | CASSPPGGSLTQYF
TRBJ2-1 | TRBV19 | . | . | TGTGCCAGTAGTATAACCCGATATGAGCAGTTCTTC | CASSITRYEQFF
TRBJ2-7 | TRBV6-1 | few | . | TGTGCCAGCAGCACAGGAGGGTCGGACAACGAGCAGTACTTC | CASSTGGSDNEQYF
TRBJ2-1 | TRBV21-1 | . | . | TGTGCCAGCAGCACATTACTAGCGGGGGGACCCAATGAGCAGTTCTTC | CASSTLLAGGPNEQFF
TRBJ2-3 | TRBV9 | . | . | TGTGCCAGCAGCGTAGACCTAAAAGCAGATACGCAGTATTTT | CASSVDLKADTQYF
TRBJ2-5 | TRBV4-1 | once | . | TGCGCCAGCAGTCACGCCGAGACCCAGTACTTC | CASSHAETQYF
TRBJ2-5 | TRBV5-4 | . | TRBD2 | TGTGCCAGCAGCTTCTTAGCGGGGGTGCAAGAGACCCAGTACTTC | CASSFLAGVQETQYF
TRBJ2-6 | TRBV6-5 | . | . | TGTGCCAGCAGTTTCGACTCTGGGGCCAACGTCCTGACTTTC | CASSFDSGANVLTF
TRBJ1-2 | TRBV5-1 | . | TRBD1 | TGCGCCAGCAGGCCTCCGGGACAGGGTGGGAAGGGCTACACCTTC | CASRPPGQGGKGYTF
TRBJ2-4 | TRBV11-2 | . | TRBD1 | TGTGCCAGCAGCCCAGGACAGGACAAAAACATTCAGTACTTC | CASSPGQDKNIQYF
TRBJ2-2 | TRBV4-2 | . | . | TGTGCCAGCAGCCACACCCTGAGGATAAGAAGTGGGGACACCGGGGAGCTGTTTTTT | CASSHTLRIRSGDTGELFF
TRBJ1-3 | TRBV7-2 | . | . | TGTGCCAGCAGCTTGACGTACAGCTCTGGAAACACCATATATTTT | CASSLTYSSGNTIYF
TRBJ2-2 | TRBV5-1 | . | . | TGCGCCAGCAGCTTACGGACTAACACCGGGGAGCTGTTTTTT | CASSLRTNTGELFF
TRBJ2-5 | TRBV18 | . | TRBD1 | TGTGCCAGCTCGAAGGGCGAGGGGGCCCAAGAGACCCAGTACTTC | CASSKGEGAQETQYF
TRBJ1-6 | TRBV19 | few | TRBD1 | TGTGCCAGTTCAGGGGGCGCCGGGTCACCCCTCCACTTT | CASSGGAGSPLHF
TRBJ1-1 | TRBV5-1 | once | TRBD1 | TGCGCCAGCAGCTTGCCCGTGGGACAGGGAACAGAGAACACTGAAGCTTTCTTT | CASSLPVGQGTENTEAFF
TRBJ2-2 | TRBV29-1 | . | . | TGCAGCGTTTTAGGTAGCGGGGAGCTGTTTTTT | CSVLGSGELFF
TRBJ2-3 | TRBV6-5 | few | . | TGTGCCAGCAGTTACTCGAGGAGCTATACGCAGTATTTT | CASSYSRSYTQYF
TRBJ2-3 | TRBV7-3 | . | . | TGTGCCAGCAGCTTAACCCCCGCAGATACGCAGTATTTT | CASSLTPADTQYF
TRBJ2-3 | TRBV7-9 | . | TRBD2 | TGTGCCAGCAGCCCCGGGACTAGCGGGCTTAGCACAGATACGCAGTATTTT | CASSPGTSGLSTDTQYF
TRBJ2-3 | TRBV10-3 | . | TRBD2 | TGTGCCACCTGGACTAGCGGGGACGATACGCAGTATTTT | CATWTSGDDTQYF